This TCR beta chain emerged from a study of blood T cell repertoires in COVID-19. Whole-study context: Material from acute and convalescent COVID-19 was sourced from the United States, Italy and Spain.

Per the authors' pipeline: Reference gene primer amplification gave nucleated cell count estimates. Profiled with immunoSEQ multiplex PCR; TCRdb holds only in-frame clones, not every one. D and trimming come from the DNA, and the V and J calls and clone size come from that table. The sample has about 68,000 clones, about 90% seen once. J was trimmed by 7 bases and V by 2 bases; bases with no gene match: 8. CDR3 length equals 15 residues. The germline CDR1 and CDR2 sequences are MNHEY and SMNVEV (reference sequence). The sequence came from a human donor in a cohort sampled during active COVID-19. The chain is built from TRBV27 and TRBJ2-7, with 10 nucleotides matching TRBD2. The specimen was peripheral blood. CDR3 loop: CASSLNPGLATEQYF. The CDR3 DNA is TGTGCCAGCAGTTTAAACCCGGGACTAGCGACGGAGCAGTACTTC.